These 18 T cell receptor beta chains were all obtained from the same sample, sequenced in a study of T cell responses to AZD1222 COVID-19 vaccine. Assay used: immunoSEQ multiplex PCR; TCRdb lists only in-frame clones, some missing. The sample lists 150,000 to 200,000 clones; more than 85% were seen once. Sequences were derived from peripheral blood, sampled 28 days after the second AZD1222 dose. Receptor source: an adult who received the AZD1222 COVID-19 vaccine.

This chain links TRBV7-9 with TRBJ1-4; possibly TRBD1 for D (5 bases). V lost 5 bases to trimming and J lost 7 bases, with 17 bases between them. Germline CDR1 reads SEHNR; CDR2 reads FQNEAQ (reference sequence). The CDR3 is made up of 15 amino acids. CDR3 in DNA: TGTGCCAGCAGCGACCTGCGAGGGGCACTTGAAAAACTGTTTTTT. Protein: CASSDLRGALEKLFF.

The rearrangement links TRBV24-1 to TRBJ1-5, with D perhaps TRBD1 (5 bases). The CDR3 is 16 residues long. Trimming stripped 4 bases from V and 4 bases from J, with 16 bases between. Germline-derived CDR1 and CDR2 are KGHDR and SFDVKD. The CDR3 loop is CATSEGRSDGNQPQHF. The DNA of the CDR3 is TGTGCCACCAGTGAGGGACGATCAGATGGAAATCAGCCCCAGCATTTT.

This rearrangement joins TRBV2 to TRBJ1-4, with D possibly TRBD1 on 5 matching bases. The V gene's germline CDR1 is SNHLY and CDR2 FYNNEI. V dropped 7 bases and J dropped 0 bases, with 15 bases sitting between them. This CDR3 contains 16 residues. The CDR3 region is CASTRRAQATNEKLFF. The CDR3, as DNA: TGTGCCAGCACTCGAAGGGCACAGGCAACTAATGAAAAACTGTTTTTT. The full variable domain, with the rest looked up from reference TRBV2 and TRBJ1-4, is EPEVTQTPSHQVTQMGQEVILRCVPISNHLYFYWYRQILGQKVEFLVSFYNNEISEKSEIFDDQFSVERPDGSNFTLKIRSTKLEDSAMYFCASTRRAQATNEKLFFGSGTQLSVL.

This chain uses TRBV12-1 with TRBJ2-7; the table's D call, TRBD2, was not checked against the DNA. TRBV12-1 is shown as a pseudogene. The CDR3 length is 16 residues. The CDR3 nucleotides are TGTGCCAGCAGCTTTGTTTGGCTAGCGGGGGACTACGAGCAGTACTTC. This translates into CASSFVWLAGDYEQYF.

This clone was observed a handful of times. V and J are TRBV7-6 and TRBJ2-3; D is undetermined. The CDR3 is made up of 13 amino acids. V gave up 6 bases and J gave up 0 bases, with 7 bases separating them. CDR1 and CDR2 from the germline V gene are SGHVS and FNYEAQ. The CDR3 coding sequence is TGTGCCAGCAGTTACGTTAGCACAGATACGCAGTATTTT. Amino acid sequence: CASSYVSTDTQYF.

This chain links TRBV6-5 with TRBJ2-1; 9 positions match TRBD2. CDR1 and CDR2 from the germline V gene are MNHEY and SVGAGI. The V gene end was trimmed by 2 bases and the J gene end by 7 bases; junction bases not matched to a gene: 9. This CDR3 comprises 16 residues. The CDR3 DNA sequence: TGTGCCAGCAGTTACCACCTGCGGGGGGGGCCGAATGAGCAGTTCTTC. Translated, it gives CASSYHLRGGPNEQFF.

The chain has TRBV19 and TRBJ1-1; 7 positions match TRBD1. The junction had 11 bases not matched to a gene; V was cut back by 3 bases and J by 4 bases. The CDR3 contains 16 residues. CDR1 LNHDA and CDR2 SQIVND come from the germline V gene (reference sequence). The CDR3 nucleotides are TGTGCCAGTAGTATCCTCCCAGGGGGAGGCGGCACTGAAGCTTTCTTT. Encoded protein: CASSILPGGGGTEAFF.

A single count supports this clone. This rearrangement joins TRBV3-1 (or the pseudogene TRBV3-2) to TRBJ2-1; a weak D match, TRBD2 (5 bases). Germline CDR1 is LGHDT and CDR2 is YNNKEL (reference sequence). The CDR3 consists of 20 residues. The V and J ends lost 0 bases and 5 bases respectively, with 26 bases between them. CDR3 nucleotides: TGTGCCAGCAGCCAAGACCCAATACTCGTAGCGTTGGGATCAAACAATGAGCAGTTCTTC. It specifies CASSQDPILVALGSNNEQFF.

V gene TRBV21-1 combines with J gene TRBJ1-6; the table calls TRBD1, which could not be checked here. TRBV21-1 is listed as a pseudogene. There are 15 residues in the CDR3. For the CDR3, the DNA is TGTGCCAGCAGGGGTCCGGGACAACCTAATTCACCCCTCCACTTT. It translates to CASRGPGQPNSPLHF.

This chain joins TRBV27 and TRBJ1-1; D not certain. V lost 2 bases, J lost 3 bases, and 7 bases lay in between. The CDR3 is 13 amino acids. From germline, CDR1 is MNHEY and CDR2 SMNVEV (reference sequence). CDR3 loop: CASSLDGYTEAFF. The CDR3, as DNA: TGTGCCAGCAGTTTAGACGGATACACTGAAGCTTTCTTT.

The rearrangement uses TRBV3-1 (or the pseudogene TRBV3-2) and TRBJ2-1, with D possibly TRBD2 on 5 matching bases. The CDR3 is made up of 12 amino acids. The V end was cut by 2 bases, the J end by 9 bases, with 8 bases between. Germline assignment: CDR1 LGHDT and CDR2 YNNKEL (reference sequence). CDR3 sequence reads: CASSQRGREQFF. Here the CDR3 DNA reads TGTGCCAGCAGCCAACGGGGTCGTGAGCAGTTCTTC.

V usage is TRBV9 and J usage is TRBJ2-1; 11 bases line up with TRBD2. Trimming removed 4 bases from V and 4 bases from J; junction bases left unmatched: 13. There are 18 residues in the CDR3. Germline V gene lookup returns CDR1 SGDLS and CDR2 YYNGEE. As DNA, the CDR3 is TGTGCCAGCAGCACGAGTCACGGGACTAGCGGAAATTACAATGAGCAGTTCTTC. This codes for CASSTSHGTSGNYNEQFF. Supplemented by reference TRBV9 and TRBJ2-1, the full variable domain reads DSGVTQTPKHLITATGQRVTLRCSPRSGDLSVYWYQQSLDQGLQFLIQYYNGEERAKGNILERFSAQQFPDLHSELNLSSLELGDSALYFCASSTSHGTSGNYNEQFFGPGTRLTVL.

This sequence joins TRBV6-6 and TRBJ1-1, with D maybe TRBD1 (5 bases). The CDR3 extends over 15 amino acids. Germline CDR1 is MNHNY and CDR2 is SVGAGI (reference sequence). Trimming left V 4 bases short and J 0 bases short, with 12 bases between. CDR3 sequence: CASSWGPRVNTEAFF. CDR3 DNA: TGTGCCAGCAGTTGGGGACCGCGCGTGAACACTGAAGCTTTCTTT.

The chain recombines TRBV6-4 with TRBJ2-3; TRBD1 might be the D (8 bases). Per the germline V gene, CDR1 is MRHNA and CDR2 is SNTAGT. The V and J ends lost 2 bases and 4 bases respectively, with 25 bases between them. This CDR3 has 19 residues. The CDR3 region is CASSDGRGLAGERSDTQYF. The CDR3 DNA follows: TGTGCCAGCAGTGACGGCAGGGGGCTGGCGGGGGAGCGCTCAGATACGCAGTATTTT.

A single count supports this clone. One junction end disagrees with the germline gene, perhaps due to a read error. This sequence joins TRBV10-2 and TRBJ1-1; no clear D gene. Germline-derived CDR1 and CDR2 are WSHSY and SAAADI. The CDR3 runs 12 residues. CDR3: CASSESLAEAFF. CDR3 in DNA: TGCGCCAGTAGTGAGAGTTTGGCTGAAGCTTTCTTT.

Comment on this clone: Other DNA sequences in the same sample also yield this CDR3. This sequence joins TRBV27 and TRBJ2-7; possible D gene TRBD1, 5 bases. This CDR3 spans 14 amino acids. Trimming removed 5 bases from V and 2 bases from J, with 13 bases in between. CDR1 is MNHEY and CDR2 is SMNVEV in the germline V gene (reference sequence). CDR3 DNA: TGTGCCAGCAGTCCTAGTAGGGGCCCCTACGAGCAGTACTTC. Its translation is CASSPSRGPYEQYF.

In regard to this clone: The same CDR3 arises from other DNA sequences in this sample as well. The CDR3 DNA reads as TGTGCCAGCATGGCTAGCGGGAGGAATCTGGAGTACTTC. Its translation: CASMASGRNLEYF. The chain employs TRBV27 and TRBJ2-7; TRBD2 aligns across 11 bases. The CDR3 loop spans 13 amino acids. V lost 7 bases to trimming and J lost 11 bases; unmatched junction nucleotides: 10. Germline V gene sequence: CDR1 MNHEY, CDR2 SMNVEV (reference sequence).

The chain carries TRBV7-3 and TRBJ2-1; maybe TRBD1 (6 bases). Germline loops: CDR1 SGHTA, CDR2 FQGTGA. This CDR3 is built from 15 residues. Trimming pared 1 base from V and 0 bases from J, leaving 7 bases between. The CDR3 here is CASSLIRGSYNEQFF. The CDR3 coding sequence is TGTGCCAGCAGCTTAATCAGGGGCTCCTACAATGAGCAGTTCTTC.